Ten or more counts support the clone carrying this T cell receptor beta chain. Germline CDR1 and CDR2: SGHRS and YFSETQ. With 0 bases clipped from V and 4 bases from J, the junction kept 1 base outside the gene matches. The CDR3 spans 14 residues. This sample stems from a study of T cell responses to AZD1222 COVID-19 vaccine. Data came from immunoSEQ multiplex PCR; TCRdb stores just in-frame clones and leaves some out. The profile shows roughly 140,000 clones, about nine tenths of them singletons. The source is an adult in good health. The chain couples TRBV5-1 to TRBJ1-1; TRBD1 agrees at 9 bases. This specimen was peripheral blood, taken on day 0 of MenACWY control vaccination. Written as DNA, the CDR3 is TGCGCCAGCAGCTTGGGGGGACAGGGCACTGAAGCTTTCTTT. Translation gives CASSLGGQGTEAFF. The full variable domain, completed using reference TRBV5-1 and TRBJ1-1, is KAGVTQTPRYLIKTRGQQVTLSCSPISGHRSVSWYQQTPGQGLQFLFEYFSETQRNKGNFPGRFSGRQFSNSRSEMNVSTLELGDSALYLCASSLGGQGTEAFFGQGTRLTVV.